The 5 T cell receptor beta chains presented below share a single source sample, sequenced in a study of T cells after yellow fever vaccination. TCRdb called the 5' RACE reads again in MiXCR, with one record for every CDR3 protein. The sample yields 200,000 to 300,000 distinct CDR3 sequences, roughly 6.2% seen once. The specimen comprised CD4+ T cells sorted from PBMCs, sampled on the day of the yellow fever booster vaccination. The source is a man aged 25-40 years who received the YFV17D yellow fever vaccine.

This clonotype was detected many times. CDR3 bases: TGTGCCAGCTCTCTTGCTAGCGGGGAACCCACAGATACGCAGTATTTT. Its protein product is CASSLASGEPTDTQYF. The chain uses TRBV18 and TRBJ2-3; 9 bases agree with TRBD2. From germline, CDR1 is KGHSH and CDR2 LQKENI. V trimming: 6 bases; J trimming: 2 bases; junction bases outside the gene matches: 9. There are 16 residues in the CDR3.

This clonotype was detected only a few times. V and J are TRBV5-6 and TRBJ2-7; 9 positions agree with TRBD2. CDR3 length: 13 residues. Germline V gene data show CDR1 as SGHDT and CDR2 as YYEEEE. The V and J ends lost 2 bases and 6 bases, in that order; junction bases with no gene match: 3. CDR3 in DNA: TGTGCCAGCAGCTTTACTAGCGGGCGCGAGCAGTACTTC. It encodes CASSFTSGREQYF.

This clonotype was detected many times. J is TRBJ2-5 and V is TRBV3-1, with D perhaps TRBD2 (5 bases). The germline V gene has CDR1 LGHDT and CDR2 YNNKEL (reference sequence). V was pared by 3 bases and J by 5 bases, with 16 bases between. The CDR3 is 15 residues long. CDR3 in amino acids: CASSHRGSPVETQYF. CDR3 DNA sequence: TGTGCCAGCAGCCACCGGGGATCGCCTGTGGAGACCCAGTACTTC.

This chain links TRBV15 with TRBJ2-7, with TRBD1 matching 11 bases. Germline lookup yields CDR1 LNHNV and CDR2 YYDKDF (reference sequence). After removal of 5 bases from V and 5 bases from J, the junction contained 5 bases not matched to a gene. The CDR3 length is 14 residues. The CDR3 sequence: CATSARTGGDEQYF. Here the CDR3 DNA reads TGTGCCACCAGCGCACGGACAGGGGGCGACGAGCAGTACTTC.

This clonotype was recorded a few times. This chain joins TRBV5-1 and TRBJ1-2; 9 positions agree with TRBD1. V gave up 0 bases and J gave up 2 bases; unmatched junction bases: 8. The germline gives CDR1 SGHRS, CDR2 YFSETQ. The CDR3 has 17 amino acids. The CDR3 protein is CASSLVYGGQGNYGYTF. In nucleotides, the CDR3 is TGCGCCAGCAGCTTGGTTTATGGGGGACAGGGAAACTATGGCTACACCTTC.